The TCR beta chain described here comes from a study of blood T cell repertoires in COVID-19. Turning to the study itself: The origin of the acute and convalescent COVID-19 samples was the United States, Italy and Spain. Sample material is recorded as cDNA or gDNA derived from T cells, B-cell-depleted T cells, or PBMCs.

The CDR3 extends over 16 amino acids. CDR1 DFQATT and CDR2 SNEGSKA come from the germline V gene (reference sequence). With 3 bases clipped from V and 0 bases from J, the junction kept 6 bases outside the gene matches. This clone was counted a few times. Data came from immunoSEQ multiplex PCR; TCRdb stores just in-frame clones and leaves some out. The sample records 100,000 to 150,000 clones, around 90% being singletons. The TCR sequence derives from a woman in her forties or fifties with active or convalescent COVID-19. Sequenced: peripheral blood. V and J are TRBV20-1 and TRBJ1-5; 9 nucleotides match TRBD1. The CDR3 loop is CSASAGTGLSNQPQHF. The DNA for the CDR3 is TGCAGTGCTAGTGCCGGGACAGGGCTTAGCAATCAGCCCCAGCATTTT.